This T cell receptor (beta chain) was recovered during a study of T cell responses to AZD1222 COVID-19 vaccine. Study observations and caveats: The sample set comprised mostly white British donors with more females, and clonal diversity was possibly underestimated.

Of note for this clone: Its antigen is not known.

Some clones are missing from TCRdb's copy, which holds only in-frame ones; the method was immunoSEQ multiplex PCR. The table includes about 140,000 clones, approximately 92% detected once. The starting material was peripheral blood, obtained on day 0 of AZD1222 vaccination. The TCR was taken from an adult in good health.

CDR3 amino acids: CASSPNRDATEAFF. In DNA, the CDR3 is TGTGCCAGCTCACCGAACAGGGATGCCACTGAAGCTTTCTTT. This chain links TRBV18 with TRBJ1-1; perhaps TRBD1 as D (6 bases). The V end was cut by 3 bases, the J end by 4 bases, with 12 bases between. This CDR3 is built from 14 residues. CDR1 is KGHSH, CDR2 LQKENI, per germline.